This T cell receptor (beta chain) was documented in a study of cytomegalovirus exposure and HLA in healthy donors. Study-wide results and limits: After further analysis at a later stage, 16,951 TCR beta sequences were associated with HLA alleles at 0.05 false discovery rate. Cytomegalovirus status was reportedly diagnosed by the classifier with high sensitivity and specificity.

Details on this clone: The antigen is undetermined.

The PCR employed 60 Vbeta primers together with 13 Jbeta primers. Sequencing was performed with immunoSEQ multiplex PCR; in TCRdb, only in-frame clones are kept and a portion is missing. The repertoire holds roughly 150,000 clones, with roughly 85% as singletons. All the people who gave samples were healthy bone marrow donors. Trimming shortened V by 6 bases and J by 14 bases, and 16 bases separated the two germline ends. Germline V lookup: CDR1 LNHDA, CDR2 SQIVND (reference sequence). The CDR3 loop spans 12 amino acids. The chain combines TRBV19 with TRBJ2-2, with D unresolved. The origin of this receptor is a man in his forties in good health and CMV-seropositive. The specimen was PBMCs. Here the CDR3 reads CASSLAYPRLFF. DNA of the CDR3: TGTGCCAGTAGCCTCGCGTACCCTCGACTGTTTTTT.